The present entry profiles one TCR beta chain with its context. Together with a sample-barcoded 5' primer, a J-beta primer mix was included in a second PCR lasting 7 to 11 cycles. TCRdb independently ran MiXCR on the 5' RACE reads; one entry per CDR3 protein. This sample carries around 2 million distinct CDR3 sequences, around 40% of them seen once, and the ten largest clones take about 21%. This sample stems from a study of blood T cells in healthy people across ages. CDR1 SGHVS and CDR2 FQNEAQ come from the germline V gene. There are 15 residues in the CDR3. Trimming cost V 0 bases and J 4 bases, with 10 bases left between them.

The sequence derives from a human donor in good health. The V and J genes are TRBV7-8 and TRBJ1-5; D gene unclear. The sequencing sample was made of blood. The CDR3 reads CASSLASGNNQPQHF. CDR3 sequence (DNA): TGTGCCAGCAGCTTAGCTTCCGGGAATAATCAGCCCCAGCATTTT. Supplemented by reference TRBV7-8 and TRBJ1-5, the full variable domain reads GAGVSQSPRYKVAKRGQDVALRCDPISGHVSLFWYQQALGQGPEFLTYFQNEAQLDKSGLPSDRFFAERPEGSVSTLKIQRTQQEDSAVYLCASSLASGNNQPQHFGDGTRLSIL.